This TCR beta chain derives from a study of blood T cell repertoires in COVID-19. Study in general: Italy, Spain and the United States were the sources of the convalescent and acute COVID-19 samples. T cells, B-cell-depleted T cells, or PBMCs supplied cDNA or gDNA.

Germline V gives CDR1 SGHRS, CDR2 YFSETQ. V lost 5 bases to trimming and J lost 8 bases, with 22 bases between them. This CDR3 has 16 residues. The Seattle site enrolled patients during active infection and followed them longitudinally. Authors' processing steps: Amplified reference gene primers provided the basis for estimating nucleated cell counts. Using immunoSEQ multiplex PCR, the repertoire was profiled, and TCRdb retains in-frame clones only, with some absent. D and trimming were read from the DNA, whereas the V and J calls and clone size are those reported in that table. Among 68,000 or so clones listed, roughly 91% were seen once.

This chain uses TRBV5-1 with TRBJ2-2; a possible D gene is TRBD2 (5 bases). This TCR was sampled from a man aged 50-60 years with COVID-19, enrolled during active disease. Sequences were obtained from peripheral blood. The CDR3 spells CASSPLASPAAGELFF. The CDR3 nucleotides are TGCGCCAGCAGTCCCCTAGCATCCCCAGCTGCAGGGGAGCTGTTTTTT. The entire variable domain, with the rest obtained from reference TRBV5-1 and TRBJ2-2, is as follows: KAGVTQTPRYLIKTRGQQVTLSCSPISGHRSVSWYQQTPGQGLQFLFEYFSETQRNKGNFPGRFSGRQFSNSRSEMNVSTLELGDSALYLCASSPLASPAAGELFFGEGSRLTVL.